A selection of T cell receptor beta chains follows, all from one sample in a study of T-cell reconstitution after alpha-beta-depleted transplantation in children. MiXCR, applied by TCRdb to the PCR reads, yields one record per CDR3 protein. The table shows just under 550,000 distinct CDR3 sequences, with about 16% occurring only once. The specimen was PBMCs from the stem cell graft donor, collected from the stem cell graft. Receptors were obtained from a human donor who donated a stem cell graft to a child with acute lymphoblastic leukemia. Both conserved end residues are part of each CDR3. Each record gives: clone size, D gene, J gene, V gene, CDR3 DNA, CDR3 protein. D genes are given only for firm matches. A row's size may be missing; if present it is once, few, many or a size class.

clone size: few
D gene: TRBD2
J gene: TRBJ2-1
V gene: TRBV4-2
CDR3 DNA: TGTGCCAGCAGCCCTCCACGACGGGAGGGCCCTCGCAATGAGCAGTTCTTC
CDR3 protein: CASSPPRREGPRNEQFF

clone size: many
D gene: -
J gene: TRBJ2-1
V gene: TRBV25-1
CDR3 DNA: TGTGCCAGCAGTGGTGACAATGAGCAGTTCTTC
CDR3 protein: CASSGDNEQFF

clone size: -
D gene: -
J gene: TRBJ2-5
V gene: TRBV5-6
CDR3 DNA: TGTGCCAGCACCACTCCCTACGGGGGATTCCAAGAGACCCAGTACTTC
CDR3 protein: CASTTPYGGFQETQYF

clone size: -
D gene: -
J gene: TRBJ2-2
V gene: TRBV19
CDR3 DNA: TGTGCCAGTAGAGGTCTAGTGGGAGAAACCGGGGAGCTGTTTTTT
CDR3 protein: CASRGLVGETGELFF

clone size: few
D gene: -
J gene: TRBJ1-5
V gene: TRBV29-1
CDR3 DNA: TGCAGCGTTGAACGGGGGGCGGGTCAGCCCCAGCATTTT
CDR3 protein: CSVERGAGQPQHF

clone size: -
D gene: TRBD1
J gene: TRBJ2-7
V gene: TRBV5-1
CDR3 DNA: TGCGCCAGCAGCATCCGGGACAGGAGATACTACGAGCAGTACTTC
CDR3 protein: CASSIRDRRYYEQYF

clone size: -
D gene: TRBD2
J gene: TRBJ2-1
V gene: TRBV24-1
CDR3 DNA: TGTGCCACCAGTGATTTGCGGGGGGGGAATGAGCAGTTCTTC
CDR3 protein: CATSDLRGGNEQFF

clone size: -
D gene: -
J gene: TRBJ2-2
V gene: TRBV5-1
CDR3 DNA: TGCGCCAGCAGCTCGATGGTTTCGAACACCGGGGAGCTGTTTTTT
CDR3 protein: CASSSMVSNTGELFF

clone size: -
D gene: -
J gene: TRBJ2-7
V gene: TRBV20-1
CDR3 DNA: TGCAGTGCTAGAGATGGAGACCGGCCGTACGAGCAGTACTTC
CDR3 protein: CSARDGDRPYEQYF

clone size: -
D gene: -
J gene: TRBJ1-1
V gene: TRBV14
CDR3 DNA: TGTGCCAGCAGCCGTTTTATTCGTGAGGAAGCTTTCTTT
CDR3 protein: CASSRFIREEAFF

clone size: -
D gene: TRBD2
J gene: TRBJ2-1
V gene: TRBV5-6
CDR3 DNA: TGTGCCAGCAGTCTGCTGGGGCGGGAGAACCCCCATGAGCAGTTCTTC
CDR3 protein: CASSLLGRENPHEQFF

clone size: many
D gene: TRBD1
J gene: TRBJ2-7
V gene: TRBV4-2
CDR3 DNA: TGTGCCAGCAGCCAAACGACAGGGAGCTCCTACGAGCAGTACTTC
CDR3 protein: CASSQTTGSSYEQYF

clone size: -
D gene: -
J gene: TRBJ2-1
V gene: TRBV5-1
CDR3 DNA: TGCGCCAGCAGTTGGACAGAGGAATCCTACAATGAGCAGTTCTTC
CDR3 protein: CASSWTEESYNEQFF

clone size: -
D gene: -
J gene: TRBJ2-4
V gene: TRBV5-5
CDR3 DNA: TGTGCCAGCAGCTTACCTGGGGAAAACATTCAGTACTTC
CDR3 protein: CASSLPGENIQYF

clone size: few
D gene: -
J gene: TRBJ2-2
V gene: TRBV12-3/TRBV12-4
CDR3 DNA: TGTGCCAGCAGTTTTGTATCCCGCGCGGGAACCGGGGAGCTGTTTTTT
CDR3 protein: CASSFVSRAGTGELFF

clone size: -
D gene: TRBD2
J gene: TRBJ2-2
V gene: TRBV20-1
CDR3 DNA: TGCTGTGCTAGAGTGAACCAGCGGGAGTGGGTCGGGGAGCTGTTTTTT
CDR3 protein: CCARVNQREWVGELFF

clone size: -
D gene: -
J gene: TRBJ2-3
V gene: TRBV7-9
CDR3 DNA: TGTGCCAGCAGCTGGGTCGTCGATACGCAGTATTTT
CDR3 protein: CASSWVVDTQYF

clone size: -
D gene: -
J gene: TRBJ2-1
V gene: TRBV5-1
CDR3 DNA: TGCGCCAGTGGCGAGGGGAACTCCTACAATGAGCAGTTCTTC
CDR3 protein: CASGEGNSYNEQFF

clone size: -
D gene: -
J gene: TRBJ2-7
V gene: TRBV28
CDR3 DNA: TGTGCCAGCAGTTTGCAGTTTCAACCCTACGAGCAGTACTTC
CDR3 protein: CASSLQFQPYEQYF

clone size: -
D gene: TRBD1
J gene: TRBJ2-7
V gene: TRBV12-3/TRBV12-4
CDR3 DNA: TGTGCCAGCTCCAGGACAGGGATAGATGAGCAGTACTTC
CDR3 protein: CASSRTGIDEQYF

clone size: few
D gene: -
J gene: TRBJ2-7
V gene: TRBV6-2/TRBV6-3
CDR3 DNA: TGTGCCAGCAGTTACCAGCAATCCTACGAGCAGTACTTC
CDR3 protein: CASSYQQSYEQYF

clone size: few
D gene: -
J gene: TRBJ1-2
V gene: TRBV12-3/TRBV12-4
CDR3 DNA: TGTGCCAGCAGTTTTAGGATCTTGGCTAACTATGGCTACACCTTC
CDR3 protein: CASSFRILANYGYTF

clone size: few
D gene: -
J gene: TRBJ1-2
V gene: TRBV25-1
CDR3 DNA: TGTGCCAGCAGTGAAAAGCAGTTCGATGGCTACACCTTC
CDR3 protein: CASSEKQFDGYTF

clone size: -
D gene: -
J gene: TRBJ1-1
V gene: TRBV5-1
CDR3 DNA: TGCGCCAGCAGCGGATTAGTCCAACCGAACACTGAAGCTTTCTTT
CDR3 protein: CASSGLVQPNTEAFF

clone size: few
D gene: TRBD1
J gene: TRBJ2-1
V gene: TRBV2
CDR3 DNA: TGTGCCAGAGGACAGGGATACAATGAGCAGTTCTTC
CDR3 protein: CARGQGYNEQFF

clone size: few
D gene: -
J gene: TRBJ2-1
V gene: TRBV25-1
CDR3 DNA: TGTGCCAGCAGTAGATGGGTGGCGGGACCCGCCGGGGAGCAGTTCTTC
CDR3 protein: CASSRWVAGPAGEQFF

clone size: few
D gene: TRBD1
J gene: TRBJ1-1
V gene: TRBV5-1
CDR3 DNA: TGCGCCAGCAGCTTGTTCCTGACAGGGGGAGCAGCTTTCTTT
CDR3 protein: CASSLFLTGGAAFF

clone size: -
D gene: -
J gene: TRBJ2-1
V gene: TRBV3-1
CDR3 DNA: TGTGCCAGCAGCCTACGGGTCTACAATGAGCAGTTCTTC
CDR3 protein: CASSLRVYNEQFF

clone size: few
D gene: -
J gene: TRBJ2-7
V gene: TRBV9
CDR3 DNA: TGTGCCAGCAACCTACACGGCGGGGTCTACGAGCAGTACTTC
CDR3 protein: CASNLHGGVYEQYF

clone size: -
D gene: -
J gene: TRBJ2-3
V gene: TRBV11-1
CDR3 DNA: TGTGCCAGCAGCTTTCCCCGACGGACAGAGTCCACAGATACGCAGTATTTT
CDR3 protein: CASSFPRRTESTDTQYF

clone size: few
D gene: -
J gene: TRBJ2-5
V gene: TRBV20-1
CDR3 DNA: TGCAGTGCCCGGCCGGGGCTCCAAGAGACCCAGTACTTC
CDR3 protein: CSARPGLQETQYF

clone size: -
D gene: TRBD1
J gene: TRBJ2-4
V gene: TRBV3-1
CDR3 DNA: TGTGCCAGCAGCCAGCCGGGACAGCGAGCAAACATTCAGTACTTC
CDR3 protein: CASSQPGQRANIQYF

clone size: few
D gene: -
J gene: TRBJ2-3
V gene: TRBV6-1
CDR3 DNA: TGTGCCAGCAGGCGGGACAGACGCACAGATACGCAGTATTTT
CDR3 protein: CASRRDRRTDTQYF

clone size: -
D gene: -
J gene: TRBJ2-2
V gene: TRBV6-1
CDR3 DNA: TGTGCCAGCACTCAGAGTCCGGGACACTACACCGGGGAGCTGTTTTTT
CDR3 protein: CASTQSPGHYTGELFF

clone size: -
D gene: TRBD2
J gene: TRBJ2-5
V gene: TRBV7-9
CDR3 DNA: TGTGCCAGCAGCTTACTCCTAGCGGCTCACGAGACCCAGTACTTC
CDR3 protein: CASSLLLAAHETQYF

clone size: few
D gene: TRBD2
J gene: TRBJ2-1
V gene: TRBV5-1
CDR3 DNA: TGCGCCAGCAGTTCTGGCGGGGGGTACAATGAGCAGTTCTTC
CDR3 protein: CASSSGGGYNEQFF